One and the same sample provided the 20 T cell receptor beta chains below, sequenced in a study of blood T cell repertoires in COVID-19. Profiled with immunoSEQ multiplex PCR; TCRdb holds only in-frame clones, not every one. The sample holds fewer than 500,000 clones, just over 85% seen once. Sequenced: peripheral blood. The receptor set was obtained from a woman younger than 45 with active or convalescent COVID-19.

This clone has only a few counts. The chain couples TRBV2 to TRBJ1-5, with TRBD1 matching 7 bases. J lost 6 bases, V lost 6 bases, and 11 bases had no gene match. The CDR3 is made up of 15 amino acids. Germline V gene data show CDR1 as SNHLY and CDR2 as FYNNEI. The CDR3 nucleotides read TGTGCCAGCAGGGGGGTAACAGGGGTACCTCAGCCCCAGCATTTT. Its translation is CASRGVTGVPQPQHF.

This chain joins TRBV5-1 and TRBJ2-3; 11 positions agree with TRBD2. Trimming removed 0 bases from V and 5 bases from J; junction bases left unmatched: 5. The CDR3 is made up of 16 amino acids. Looked up from germline, CDR1 is SGHRS and CDR2 is YFSETQ. CDR3 DNA: TGCGCCAGCAGCTTGGAACTAGCGGGAGAGAAAGATACGCAGTATTTT. Protein sequence: CASSLELAGEKDTQYF.

This sequence joins TRBV15 and TRBJ1-2; D is ambiguous. CDR1 LNHNV and CDR2 YYDKDF come from the germline V gene (reference sequence). The CDR3 has 13 residues. V was trimmed by 6 bases and J by 6 bases, leaving 14 bases between them. CDR3 in amino acids: CATSIFGVHGYTF. CDR3 nucleotide sequence: TGTGCCACCAGTATTTTCGGGGTACATGGCTACACCTTC.

Only one count was recorded for this clone. The CDR3 reads CASRGGTGTLTGELFF. CDR3 nucleotides: TGTGCCAGTAGAGGGGGAACCGGGACACTGACCGGGGAGCTGTTTTTT. The V and J genes are TRBV19 and TRBJ2-2; D possibly corresponds to TRBD1 (6 bases). V was cut by 6 bases and J by 5 bases, with 19 bases left in between. The length of the CDR3 is 16 residues. The germline gives CDR1 LNHDA, CDR2 SQIVND (reference sequence).

This chain's CDR3 is CASSYEGDTEAFF. CDR3 DNA sequence: TGTGCCAGCAGTTACGAGGGGGACACTGAAGCTTTCTTT. The chain joins TRBV6-5 to TRBJ1-1, with a weak D call TRBD1 (6 bases). Trimming took 2 bases from V and 3 from J, leaving 7 bases between them. The V gene's germline CDR1 is MNHEY and CDR2 SVGAGI. There are 13 residues in the CDR3.

The rearrangement links TRBV6-5 to TRBJ1-2; maybe TRBD1 (5 bases). The CDR3 runs to 11 residues. The V end lost 10 bases, the J end lost 4 bases, and 10 bases lay between the germline ends. Per the germline V gene, CDR1 is MNHEY and CDR2 is SVGAGI. CDR3 loop: CATRDSYGYTF. CDR3 DNA: TGTGCCACACGTGACAGCTATGGCTACACCTTC.

J is TRBJ2-2 and V is TRBV29-1; TRBD2 matches 7 bases. J was trimmed by 0 bases and V by 4 bases; bases with no gene match: 5. CDR1 is SQVTM and CDR2 is ANQGSEA in the germline V gene. This CDR3 spans 15 amino acids. The CDR3, as DNA: TGCAGCGTTGCGGTCGCGGGGGCGAACACCGGGGAGCTGTTTTTT. Translation: CSVAVAGANTGELFF.

This clone was seen a single time. The CDR3 DNA sequence: TGTGCCAGCACCCCAAACCGAGCTGAAGCTTTCTTT. Its protein product is CASTPNRAEAFF. V usage is TRBV9 and J usage is TRBJ1-1; D not resolved. The CDR3 length is 12 residues. V gave up 6 bases and J gave up 6 bases, with 12 bases separating them. Germline V gene sequence: CDR1 SGDLS, CDR2 YYNGEE.

The chain links TRBV2 to TRBJ2-7, with D tentatively TRBD1 (6 bases). This CDR3 region has 14 residues. The ends were cut back, 6 bases at V and 2 bases at J, with 14 bases in the middle. In germline, CDR1 is SNHLY, CDR2 FYNNEI. In nucleotides, the CDR3 is TGTGCCAGCAGATCTAACAGGGTAACCTACGAGCAGTACTTC. Translating it yields CASRSNRVTYEQYF.

This clone was counted many times. The chain has TRBV19 and TRBJ2-7; 8 nucleotides match TRBD2. From germline, CDR1 is LNHDA and CDR2 SQIVND (reference sequence). The CDR3 totals 13 residues. Unmatched junction bases numbered 4, after V lost 4 bases and J lost 5 bases. In nucleotides, the CDR3 is TGTGCCAGTAGTACGCGGGGGGTTCACGAGCAGTACTTC. It codes for CASSTRGVHEQYF.

The rearrangement uses TRBV4-2 and TRBJ1-1; weak D call: TRBD1 (6 bases). The ends were cut back, 0 bases at V and 0 bases at J, with 11 bases in the middle. CDR3 length: 16 amino acids. Germline-derived CDR1 and CDR2 are LGHNA and YNFKEQ. The CDR3 region has the DNA TGTGCCAGCAGCCAAGAAGGGGGACAAGTGAACACTGAAGCTTTCTTT. Its translation is CASSQEGGQVNTEAFF.

V gene TRBV5-1 combines with J gene TRBJ1-3; TRBD1 matches 7 bases. CDR1 and CDR2 from the germline V gene are SGHRS and YFSETQ. Trimming removed 0 bases from V and 1 base from J; junction bases left unmatched: 4. CDR3 length equals 16 residues. This chain's CDR3 is CASSLAPGGSGNTIYF. The DNA for the CDR3 is TGCGCCAGCAGCTTGGCCCCAGGGGGTTCTGGAAACACCATATATTTT. Complete variable domain (other parts from reference TRBV5-1 and TRBJ1-3): KAGVTQTPRYLIKTRGQQVTLSCSPISGHRSVSWYQQTPGQGLQFLFEYFSETQRNKGNFPGRFSGRQFSNSRSEMNVSTLELGDSALYLCASSLAPGGSGNTIYFGEGSWLTVV.

This chain uses TRBV19 with TRBJ1-1, with D uncertain. Germline assignment: CDR1 LNHDA and CDR2 SQIVND (reference sequence). The CDR3 spans 15 residues. Trimming pared 6 bases from V and 4 bases from J, leaving 18 bases between. CDR3 residues: CASSPGALLGTEAFF. DNA for the CDR3: TGTGCCAGTAGCCCCGGAGCACTCTTGGGCACTGAAGCTTTCTTT. The full variable domain, with the rest looked up from reference TRBV19 and TRBJ1-1, is DGGITQSPKYLFRKEGQNVTLSCEQNLNHDAMYWYRQDPGQGLRLIYYSQIVNDFQKGDIAEGYSVSREKKESFPLTVTSAQKNPTAFYLCASSPGALLGTEAFFGQGTRLTVV.

The chain joins TRBV29-1 to TRBJ2-1, with a tentative D call TRBD2 (6 bases). The CDR3 contains 15 residues. Germline V gives CDR1 SQVTM, CDR2 ANQGSEA. Trimming pared 0 bases from V and 0 bases from J, leaving 9 bases between. In DNA, the CDR3 is TGCAGCGTTGAAGACTACGGGAGCTCCTACAATGAGCAGTTCTTC. Protein sequence: CSVEDYGSSYNEQFF.

In DNA, the CDR3 is TGTGCCAGCAGTTCGCTAAACAATGAGCAGTTCTTC. Encoded protein: CASSSLNNEQFF. The gene calls are TRBV6-5 and TRBJ2-1; no definite D call. Germline V gene lookup returns CDR1 MNHEY and CDR2 SVGAGI. The CDR3 covers 12 residues. V was clipped by 4 bases and J by 5 bases, with 6 bases between them.

The chain combines TRBV28 with TRBJ2-7, with 10 bases matching TRBD1. Per the germline V gene, CDR1 is MDHEN and CDR2 is SYDVKM. The CDR3 is 15 amino acids. V lost 3 bases and J lost 4; bases outside the gene matches: 6. In nucleotides, the CDR3 is TGTGCCAGCAGTTTGCCGGGACAGGGGTGGTACGAGCAGTACTTC. This encodes CASSLPGQGWYEQYF.

The table lists this clone with a count of one. This sequence joins TRBV6-5 and TRBJ1-1; D not certain. This CDR3 spans 13 amino acids. Germline CDR1 is MNHEY and CDR2 is SVGAGI. The V end was cut by 5 bases, the J end by 8 bases, with 15 bases between. CDR3 sequence reads: CASSPSVPFEAFF. The CDR3 coding sequence is TGTGCCAGCAGTCCATCGGTCCCATTCGAAGCTTTCTTT.

This clone was seen more than once but under ten times. This chain joins TRBV5-1 and TRBJ1-1, with D perhaps matching TRBD1 (5 bases). Trimming shortened V by 0 bases and J by 2 bases, and 11 bases separated the two germline ends. Germline CDR1 reads SGHRS; CDR2 reads YFSETQ. The CDR3 consists of 15 residues. As DNA, the CDR3 is TGCGCCAGCAGCTTGGAATGGGGGGGAAACACTGAAGCTTTCTTT. This translates into CASSLEWGGNTEAFF.

This chain joins TRBV2 and TRBJ2-1; D is uncertain. The CDR3 covers 15 residues. V lost 4 bases and J 0 bases, leaving 10 bases between the germline ends. The germline V gene has CDR1 SNHLY and CDR2 FYNNEI. This CDR3 is CASSVDPSSYNEQFF. CDR3 nucleotides: TGTGCCAGCAGTGTTGATCCCAGCTCCTACAATGAGCAGTTCTTC.

The chain uses TRBV29-1 and TRBJ1-1, with D hard to call. CDR3 length: 10 amino acids. Trimming pared 7 bases from V and 7 bases from J, leaving 10 bases between. CDR1 and CDR2 from the germline V gene are SQVTM and ANQGSEA. The CDR3 DNA is TGCAGCGCCGGAGTGGGTGAAGCTTTCTTT. Protein product: CSAGVGEAFF.